This T cell receptor beta chain stems from a study of T cell responses to AZD1222 COVID-19 vaccine. General study points: A reported finding is that nearly half of spike-specific TCRs target unmutated variant regions. Baseline seropositivity characterized only six AZD1222 recipients. Spike-specific TCR breadth and depth rose after two AZD1222 doses. Donors skewed white British and female; clonal diversity was possibly underestimated.

The trim removed 0 bases at V and 11 bases at J, leaving 9 bases unmatched. Germline V lookup: CDR1 SGDLS, CDR2 YYNGEE. The CDR3 spans 14 residues. Here immunoSEQ multiplex PCR was the method, and the copy in TCRdb shows in-frame clones only, minus some. The repertoire includes 88,000 or so clones, roughly nine tenths of them detected once, and around 5% sits in the top ten. Worth noting for this clone: The antigen is undetermined.

This chain uses TRBV9 with TRBJ1-1; 8 nucleotides match TRBD1. The sequenced sample was peripheral blood, obtained 28 days after the second AZD1222 dose. The sequence was collected from an adult who received the AZD1222 COVID-19 vaccine. The CDR3 nucleotides are TGTGCCAGCAGCGTAGGGGAGTGGGACAGGCGGGCTTTCTTT. Amino acids: CASSVGEWDRRAFF.